This T cell receptor (beta chain) was captured by sequencing in a study of T cell changes during pregnancy in multiple sclerosis. Germline V CDR1 and CDR2: SEHNR, FQNEAQ (reference sequence). This CDR3 has 15 amino acids. V was clipped by 3 bases and J by 6 bases, with 17 bases between them. Clones were sequenced by immunoSEQ multiplex PCR, and TCRdb holds only the in-frame ones, with some missing. Counted here are around 80,000 clones, around 90% occurring once; the ten biggest clones make up over 1.3%. Specimen: peripheral blood, collected before pregnancy. This clonotype was obtained from a female donor with multiple sclerosis, enrolled in a pregnancy study. V and J are TRBV7-9 and TRBJ1-1; tentatively, D is TRBD1 (6 bases). The CDR3 loop reads CASSLMDSPGAEAFF. The CDR3 nucleotides are TGTGCCAGCAGCTTGATGGACAGCCCGGGCGCTGAAGCTTTCTTT.